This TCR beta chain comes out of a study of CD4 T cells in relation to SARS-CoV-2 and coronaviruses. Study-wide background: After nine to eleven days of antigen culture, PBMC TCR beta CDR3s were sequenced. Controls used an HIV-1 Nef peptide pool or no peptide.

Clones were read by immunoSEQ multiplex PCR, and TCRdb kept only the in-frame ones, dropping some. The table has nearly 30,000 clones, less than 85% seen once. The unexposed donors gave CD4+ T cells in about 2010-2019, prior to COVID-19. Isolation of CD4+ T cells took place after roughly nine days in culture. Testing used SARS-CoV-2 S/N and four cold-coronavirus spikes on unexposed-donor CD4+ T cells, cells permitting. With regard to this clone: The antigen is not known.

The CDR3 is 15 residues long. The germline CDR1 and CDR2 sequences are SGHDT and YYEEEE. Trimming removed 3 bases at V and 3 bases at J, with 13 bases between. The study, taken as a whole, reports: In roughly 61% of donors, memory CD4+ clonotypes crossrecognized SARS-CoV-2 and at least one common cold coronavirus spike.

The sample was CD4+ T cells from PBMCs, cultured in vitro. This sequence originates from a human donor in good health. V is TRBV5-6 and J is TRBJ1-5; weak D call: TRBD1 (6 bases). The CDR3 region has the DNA TGTGCCAGCAGCTCTGGACAGCTATTCAATCAGCCCCAGCATTTT. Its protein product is CASSSGQLFNQPQHF.